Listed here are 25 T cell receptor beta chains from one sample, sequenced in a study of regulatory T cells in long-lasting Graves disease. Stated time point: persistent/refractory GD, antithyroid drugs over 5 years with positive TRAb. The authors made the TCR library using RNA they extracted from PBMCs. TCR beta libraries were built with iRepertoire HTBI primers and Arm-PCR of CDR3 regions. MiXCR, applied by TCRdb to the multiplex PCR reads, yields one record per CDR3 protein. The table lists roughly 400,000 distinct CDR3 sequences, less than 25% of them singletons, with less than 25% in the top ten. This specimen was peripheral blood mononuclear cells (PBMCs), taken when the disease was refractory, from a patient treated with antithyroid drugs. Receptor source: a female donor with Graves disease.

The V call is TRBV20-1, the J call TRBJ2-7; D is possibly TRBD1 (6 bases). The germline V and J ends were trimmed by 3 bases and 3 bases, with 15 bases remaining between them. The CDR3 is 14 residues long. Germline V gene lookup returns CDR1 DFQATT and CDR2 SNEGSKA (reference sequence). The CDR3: CSASWQGLNYEQYF. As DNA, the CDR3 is TGCAGTGCTAGTTGGCAGGGGTTAAACTACGAGCAGTACTTC.

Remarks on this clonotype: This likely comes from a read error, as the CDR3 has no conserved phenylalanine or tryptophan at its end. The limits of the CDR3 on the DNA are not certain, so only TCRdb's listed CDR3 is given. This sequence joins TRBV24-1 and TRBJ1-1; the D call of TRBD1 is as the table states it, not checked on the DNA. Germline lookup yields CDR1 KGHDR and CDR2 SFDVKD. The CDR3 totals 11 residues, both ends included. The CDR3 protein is CATSKTRGTGK.

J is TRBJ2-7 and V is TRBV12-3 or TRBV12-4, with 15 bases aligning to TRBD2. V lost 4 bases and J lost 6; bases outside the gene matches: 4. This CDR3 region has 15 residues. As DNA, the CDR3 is TGTGCCAGCAGTTCGGGACTAGCGGGAGGAGGCGAGCAGTACTTC. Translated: CASSSGLAGGGEQYF.

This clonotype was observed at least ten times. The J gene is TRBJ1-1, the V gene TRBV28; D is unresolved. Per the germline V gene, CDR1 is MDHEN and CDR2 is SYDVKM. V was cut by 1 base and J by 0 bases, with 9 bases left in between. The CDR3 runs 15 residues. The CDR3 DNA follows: TGTGCCAGCAGTTTATATACGGAATTGAACACTGAAGCTTTCTTT. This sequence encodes CASSLYTELNTEAFF.

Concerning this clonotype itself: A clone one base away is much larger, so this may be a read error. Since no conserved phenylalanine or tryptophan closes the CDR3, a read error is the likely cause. The CDR3 region is CATSDGVHEQYS. CDR3 coding DNA: TGTGCCACCAGTGACGGGGTCCACGAGCAGTACTCC. The chain has TRBV24-1 and TRBJ2-7; possible D gene TRBD2, 5 bases. CDR3 size: 12 residues. Germline assignment: CDR1 KGHDR and CDR2 SFDVKD. The V end lost 4 bases, the J end lost 5 bases, and 8 bases lay between the germline ends.

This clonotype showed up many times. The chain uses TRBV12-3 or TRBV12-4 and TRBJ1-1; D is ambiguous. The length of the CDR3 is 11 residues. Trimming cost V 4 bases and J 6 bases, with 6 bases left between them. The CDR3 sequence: CASSWGSEAFF. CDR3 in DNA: TGTGCCAGCAGTTGGGGTTCTGAAGCTTTCTTT.

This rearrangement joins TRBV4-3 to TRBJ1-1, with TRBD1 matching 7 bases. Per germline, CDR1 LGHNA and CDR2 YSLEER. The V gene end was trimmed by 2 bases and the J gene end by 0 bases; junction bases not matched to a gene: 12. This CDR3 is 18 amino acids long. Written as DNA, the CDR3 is TGCGCCAGCAGCCAAACTCCCCCGGGACAGATAATGAACACTGAAGCTTTCTTT. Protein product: CASSQTPPGQIMNTEAFF.

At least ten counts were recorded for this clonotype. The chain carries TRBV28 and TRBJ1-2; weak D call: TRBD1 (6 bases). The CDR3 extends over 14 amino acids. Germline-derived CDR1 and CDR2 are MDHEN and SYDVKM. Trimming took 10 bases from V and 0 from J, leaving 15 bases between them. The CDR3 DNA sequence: TGTGCCACCCAGGGGTCAGAAGCTAACTATGGCTACACCTTC. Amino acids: CATQGSEANYGYTF.

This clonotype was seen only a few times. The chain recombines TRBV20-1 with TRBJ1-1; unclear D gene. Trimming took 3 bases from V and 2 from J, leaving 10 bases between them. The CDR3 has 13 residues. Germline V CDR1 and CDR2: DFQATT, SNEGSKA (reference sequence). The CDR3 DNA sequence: TGCAGTGCTAGGCCCCCCACAAACACTGAAGCTTTCTTT. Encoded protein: CSARPPTNTEAFF.

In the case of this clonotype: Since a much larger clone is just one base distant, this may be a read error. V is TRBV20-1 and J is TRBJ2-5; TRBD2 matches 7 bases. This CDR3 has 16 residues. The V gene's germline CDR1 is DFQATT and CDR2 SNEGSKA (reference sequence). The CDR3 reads CSTSVSSGTSYETQYF. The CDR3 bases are TGCAGTACTAGTGTCTCGAGCGGGACGTCGTATGAGACCCAGTACTTC.

DNA of the CDR3: TGTGCCAGTAGTTTTTTGGGAACCAACACTGAAGCTTTCTTT. It translates to CASSFLGTNTEAFF. The genes are TRBV19 and TRBJ1-1; D is uncertain. Germline loops: CDR1 LNHDA, CDR2 SQIVND (reference sequence). V lost 5 bases, J lost 2 bases, and 12 bases lay in between. This CDR3 has 14 residues.

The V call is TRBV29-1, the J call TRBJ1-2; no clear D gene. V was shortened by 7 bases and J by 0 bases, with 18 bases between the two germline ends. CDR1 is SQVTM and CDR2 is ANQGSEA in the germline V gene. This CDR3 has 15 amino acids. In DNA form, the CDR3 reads TGCAGCGCCCTGTTTTATGAACAAGCTAACTATGGCTACACCTTC. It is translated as CSALFYEQANYGYTF.

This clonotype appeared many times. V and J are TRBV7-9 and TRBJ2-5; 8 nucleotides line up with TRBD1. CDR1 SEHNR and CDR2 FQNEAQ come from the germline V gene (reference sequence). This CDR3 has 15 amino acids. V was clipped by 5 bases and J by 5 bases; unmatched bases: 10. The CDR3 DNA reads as TGTGCCAGCAGCACCCGGACAGGGTTGCTTGAGACCCAGTACTTC. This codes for CASSTRTGLLETQYF.

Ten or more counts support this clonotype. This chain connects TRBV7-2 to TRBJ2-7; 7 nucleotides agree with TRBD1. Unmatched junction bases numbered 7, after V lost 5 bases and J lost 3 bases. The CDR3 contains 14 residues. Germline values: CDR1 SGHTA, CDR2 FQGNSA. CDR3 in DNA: TGTGCCAGCAGCGCCGGGACAGCATACTACGAGCAGTACTTC. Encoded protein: CASSAGTAYYEQYF.

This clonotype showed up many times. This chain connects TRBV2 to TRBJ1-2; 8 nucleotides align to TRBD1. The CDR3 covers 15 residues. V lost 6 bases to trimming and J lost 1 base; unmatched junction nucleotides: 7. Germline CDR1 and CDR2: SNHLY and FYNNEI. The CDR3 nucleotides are TGTGCCAGCAGGGGACAGGAGGGGATTAACTATGGCTACACCTTC. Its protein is CASRGQEGINYGYTF. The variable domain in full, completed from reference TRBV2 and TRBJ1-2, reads EPEVTQTPSHQVTQMGQEVILRCVPISNHLYFYWYRQILGQKVEFLVSFYNNEISEKSEIFDDQFSVERPDGSNFTLKIRSTKLEDSAMYFCASRGQEGINYGYTFGSGTRLTVV.

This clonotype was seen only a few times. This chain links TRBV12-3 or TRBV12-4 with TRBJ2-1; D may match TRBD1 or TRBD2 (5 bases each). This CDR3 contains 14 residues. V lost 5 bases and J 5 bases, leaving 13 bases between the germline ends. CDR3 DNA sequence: TGTGCCAGCAGTGGGGCCGGGGCCGACAATGAGCAGTTCTTC. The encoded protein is CASSGAGADNEQFF.

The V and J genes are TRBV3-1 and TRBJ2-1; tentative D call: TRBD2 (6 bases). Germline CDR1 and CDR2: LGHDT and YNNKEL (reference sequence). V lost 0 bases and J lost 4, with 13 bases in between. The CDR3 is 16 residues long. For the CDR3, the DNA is TGTGCCAGCAGCCAAGAGGGGAGGAACACTTACAATGAGCAGTTCTTC. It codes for CASSQEGRNTYNEQFF.

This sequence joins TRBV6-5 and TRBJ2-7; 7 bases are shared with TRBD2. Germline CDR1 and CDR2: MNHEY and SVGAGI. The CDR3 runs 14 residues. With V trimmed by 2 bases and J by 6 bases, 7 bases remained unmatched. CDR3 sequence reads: CASSYGGEALEQYF. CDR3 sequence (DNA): TGTGCCAGCAGTTACGGGGGGGAGGCTCTCGAGCAGTACTTC.

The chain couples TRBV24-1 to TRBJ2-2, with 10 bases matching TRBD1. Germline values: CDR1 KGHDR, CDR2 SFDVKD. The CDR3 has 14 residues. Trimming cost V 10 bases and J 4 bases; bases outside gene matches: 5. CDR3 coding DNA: TGTGCCACGGAGGGACAGGGGAGCACCGGGGAGCTGTTTTTT. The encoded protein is CATEGQGSTGELFF.

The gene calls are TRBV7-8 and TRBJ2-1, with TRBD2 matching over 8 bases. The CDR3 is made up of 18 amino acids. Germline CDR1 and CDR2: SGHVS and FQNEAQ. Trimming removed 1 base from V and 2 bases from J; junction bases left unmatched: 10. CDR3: CASSLGKPSGLTYNEQFF. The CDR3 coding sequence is TGTGCCAGCAGCTTAGGGAAACCTAGCGGGCTAACCTACAATGAGCAGTTCTTC.

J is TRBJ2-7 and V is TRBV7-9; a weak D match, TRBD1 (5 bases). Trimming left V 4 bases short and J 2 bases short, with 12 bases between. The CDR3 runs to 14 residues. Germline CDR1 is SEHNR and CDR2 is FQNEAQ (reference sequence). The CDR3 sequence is CASSSDRSTYEQYF. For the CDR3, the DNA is TGTGCCAGCAGCTCAGACAGAAGTACCTACGAGCAGTACTTC.

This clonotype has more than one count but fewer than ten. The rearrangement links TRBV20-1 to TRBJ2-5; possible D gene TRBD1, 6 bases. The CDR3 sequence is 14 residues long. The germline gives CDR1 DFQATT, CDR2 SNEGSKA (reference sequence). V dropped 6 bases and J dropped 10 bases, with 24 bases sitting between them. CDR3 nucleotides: TGCAGTGCCATTGACAGGAAGGGATTGTTTTTCCAGTACTTC. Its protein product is CSAIDRKGLFFQYF.

The CDR3 sequence is CASSSTATQETQYF. CDR3 sequence (DNA): TGTGCCAGCTCATCAACAGCGACTCAAGAGACCCAGTACTTC. This chain connects TRBV18 to TRBJ2-5; D is uncertain. CDR3 length: 14 residues. V was clipped by 5 bases and J by 2 bases, with 12 bases between them. Germline CDR1 is KGHSH and CDR2 is LQKENI.

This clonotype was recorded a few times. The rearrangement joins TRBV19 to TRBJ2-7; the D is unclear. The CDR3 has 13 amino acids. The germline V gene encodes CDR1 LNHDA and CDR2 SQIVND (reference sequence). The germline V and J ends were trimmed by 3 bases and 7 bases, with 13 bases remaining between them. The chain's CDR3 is CASSIAHLREQYF. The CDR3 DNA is TGTGCCAGTAGTATTGCCCACTTGAGAGAGCAGTACTTC.

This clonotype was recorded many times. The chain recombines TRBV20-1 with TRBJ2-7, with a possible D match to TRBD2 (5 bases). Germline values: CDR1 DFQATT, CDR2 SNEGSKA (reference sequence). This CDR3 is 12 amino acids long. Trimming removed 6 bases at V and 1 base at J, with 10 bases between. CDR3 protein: CSARRQSYEQYF. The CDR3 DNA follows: TGCAGTGCCAGGAGGCAATCCTACGAGCAGTACTTC.